The 19 T cell receptor beta chains reported below all come from one sample, sequenced in a study of T cells expressing NK-cell markers. TCRdb reprocessed the 5' RACE reads; each CDR3 protein has one entry and no DNA is given. Its table lists fewer than 400,000 distinct CDR3 sequences. Sequenced: blood T cells: a sorted CD56 or NKG2C T cell subset, CD4+ or CD8+ T cells, or bulk PBMC T cells (not recorded which). The receptors derive from a man aged 18 to 70 in good health.

The V call is TRBV7-2, the J call TRBJ2-3; TCRdb selects TRBD1, and the lack of DNA leaves this call unchecked. This CDR3 has 15 amino acids. Per germline, CDR1 SGHTA and CDR2 FQGNSA. CDR3 in amino acids: CASSFSGPRTDTQYF.

The chain couples TRBV12-3 or TRBV12-4 to TRBJ1-5; TCRdb calls TRBD1, which cannot be checked without DNA. CDR3 length equals 16 residues. CDR3 loop: CASRPPGQGGNQPQHF.

V is TRBV20-1 and J is TRBJ2-5. The CDR3 covers 11 residues. Germline CDR1 is DFQATT and CDR2 is SNEGSKA (reference sequence). CDR3 residues: CSAEDGETQYF.

The chain couples TRBV7-3 to TRBJ1-2; TCRdb proposes TRBD1, but this gene call is untestable without DNA. The CDR3 spans 15 residues. CDR1 and CDR2 from the germline V gene are SGHTA and FQGTGA. This CDR3 reads CASSLTGAGNYGYTF.

V is TRBV24-1 and J is TRBJ2-3. Germline CDR1 reads KGHDR; CDR2 reads SFDVKD. There are 17 residues in the CDR3. CDR3 region: CATSDSPWKGSTDTQYF.

This sequence joins TRBV2 and TRBJ1-2; the D call from TCRdb, TRBD1, cannot be confirmed without DNA. CDR3 length: 15 residues. From germline, CDR1 is SNHLY and CDR2 FYNNEI. CDR3 region: CASSYTGTGNYGYTF.

The J gene is TRBJ2-2, the V gene TRBV27. The CDR3 loop spans 14 amino acids. Germline values: CDR1 MNHEY, CDR2 SMNVEV (reference sequence). CDR3 sequence reads: CASTRVRGPGELFF.

The chain joins TRBV28 to TRBJ2-2; the TRBD1 assignment by TCRdb is unverifiable without DNA. CDR3 length equals 13 residues. The germline CDR1 and CDR2 sequences are MDHEN and SYDVKM. This CDR3 reads CASSSGTVGELFF.

The rearrangement uses TRBV11-3 and TRBJ2-2; TCRdb indicates TRBD1, and absent DNA this call remains unverified. Germline V lookup: CDR1 SGHNT, CDR2 YENEEA. CDR3 length: 13 residues. CDR3 sequence: CASGGGPVGELFF.

The V gene is TRBV19, the J gene TRBJ2-1; the TCRdb D gene call, TRBD2, has no DNA to confirm it. Germline CDR1 is LNHDA and CDR2 is SQIVND (reference sequence). The length of the CDR3 is 19 residues. The CDR3 loop is CASRQTTPGLVSSYNEQFF.

V and J are TRBV5-6 and TRBJ1-1; TCRdb's D gene call, TRBD1, goes unchecked for lack of DNA. The length of the CDR3 is 15 residues. The germline CDR1 and CDR2 sequences are SGHDT and YYEEEE. The CDR3 here is CASSSLADFGTEAFF.

This chain connects TRBV18 to TRBJ2-3. The CDR3 runs 16 residues. The germline V gene has CDR1 KGHSH and CDR2 LQKENI. The CDR3 region is CASSTTNTIGTDTQYF.

V gene TRBV19 combines with J gene TRBJ2-5; TCRdb selects TRBD2, and the lack of DNA leaves this call unchecked. This CDR3 contains 17 residues. Germline V lookup: CDR1 LNHDA, CDR2 SQIVND (reference sequence). This CDR3 reads CASSILWTSGGQETQYF.

The chain joins TRBV9 to TRBJ1-4; TCRdb returns TRBD1, unconfirmable since there is no DNA. Germline lookup yields CDR1 SGDLS and CDR2 YYNGEE. This CDR3 comprises 16 residues. The CDR3 sequence is CASSRGGQATNEKLFF. Full variable domain (rest looked up from reference TRBV9 and TRBJ1-4): DSGVTQTPKHLITATGQRVTLRCSPRSGDLSVYWYQQSLDQGLQFLIQYYNGEERAKGNILERFSAQQFPDLHSELNLSSLELGDSALYFCASSRGGQATNEKLFFGSGTQLSVL.

The V gene is TRBV3-1, the J gene TRBJ2-1; the D gene TCRdb calls, TRBD1, cannot be checked with no DNA. This CDR3 is built from 14 residues. Germline CDR1 and CDR2: LGHDT and YNNKEL (reference sequence). CDR3 in amino acids: CASTPSGGRGEQFF.

The chain recombines TRBV10-3 with TRBJ2-3; TCRdb returns TRBD1, unconfirmable since there is no DNA. Per the germline V gene, CDR1 is ENHRY and CDR2 is SYGVKD. The CDR3 length is 14 residues. This chain's CDR3 is CAIRPTGGKDTQYF.

The chain links TRBV7-6 to TRBJ2-3; lacking DNA, the TRBD2 call made by TCRdb goes unchecked. This CDR3 spans 17 amino acids. Germline-derived CDR1 and CDR2 are SGHVS and FNYEAQ. CDR3 residues: CASSLQRGGRSTDTQYF.

This rearrangement joins TRBV4-2 to TRBJ1-4; TCRdb reports TRBD1, a call that lacks DNA to check it against. CDR1 and CDR2 (germline): LGHNA, YNFKEQ. There are 15 residues in the CDR3. The CDR3 spells CASSHPQGKNEKLFF.

This chain connects TRBV18 to TRBJ1-3; with no DNA, the TCRdb D assignment of TRBD1 cannot be verified. In germline, CDR1 is KGHSH, CDR2 LQKENI. This CDR3 contains 12 residues. CDR3: CASSPPHGQIYF. Based on the CDR3 plus reference TRBV18 and TRBJ1-3, the full variable domain is NAGVMQNPRHLVRRRGQEARLRCSPMKGHSHVYWYRQLPEEGLKFMVYLQKENIIDESGMPKERFSAEFPKEGPSILRIQQVVRGDSAAYFCASSPPHGQIYFGEGSWLTVV.